One sample yielded the 28 T cell receptor beta chains listed below, sequenced in a study of blood T cell repertoires in COVID-19. Produced via immunoSEQ multiplex PCR; TCRdb's table is partial and in-frame only. The sample has more than 150,000 clones, more than 80% seen once; the top ten hold approximately 12%. The sample consisted of peripheral blood. The receptors stem from an elderly woman with COVID-19, enrolled during active disease.

The genes are TRBV10-3 and TRBJ2-3, with D possibly TRBD2 on 7 matching bases. The CDR3 is 16 amino acids. The germline V gene encodes CDR1 ENHRY and CDR2 SYGVKD. Trimming took 4 bases from V and 0 from J, leaving 14 bases between them. The CDR3 sequence is CAISASGGASTDTQYF. CDR3 coding DNA: TGTGCCATCAGTGCCTCTGGGGGGGCTAGCACAGATACGCAGTATTTT.

This chain links TRBV4-1 with TRBJ1-1; 7 bases are a match to TRBD1. The CDR3 totals 17 residues. From germline, CDR1 is MGHRA and CDR2 YSYEKL. The ends lost 4 bases at V and 5 bases at J; junction bases unmatched: 16. The CDR3 DNA is TGCGCCAGCAGCCCCCACAGGGGCGGGATTGAGGTGACTGAAGCTTTCTTT. Protein: CASSPHRGGIEVTEAFF.

The genes are TRBV28 and TRBJ1-2, with TRBD1 matching 7 bases. V was pared by 3 bases and J by 4 bases, with 11 bases of the junction left unmatched. Germline V gene data show CDR1 as MDHEN and CDR2 as SYDVKM. CDR3 size: 16 residues. CDR3 sequence reads: CASSLAGQDLGYGYTF. The CDR3 nucleotides read TGTGCCAGCAGTTTGGCAGGACAGGACCTTGGCTATGGCTACACCTTC.

This clone has just a few counts. This chain joins TRBV7-6 and TRBJ2-1; 9 bases line up with TRBD2. Germline CDR1 is SGHVS and CDR2 is FNYEAQ. The CDR3 spans 15 residues. With V trimmed by 3 bases and J by 10 bases, 10 bases remained unmatched. The CDR3 nucleotides read TGTGCCAGCAGCTTGGATAGCGGGAGTGGTTTAGAGCAGTTCTTC. Amino acids: CASSLDSGSGLEQFF.

This chain links TRBV29-1 with TRBJ2-1, with D possibly being TRBD1 (6 bases). CDR3 length equals 16 residues. Deletions cut 3 bases from V and 3 bases from J, with 18 bases between. Germline CDR1 SQVTM, CDR2 ANQGSEA. The CDR3 is CSVEQTRGTNYNEQFF. In DNA, the CDR3 is TGCAGCGTTGAGCAAACCAGGGGAACTAACTACAATGAGCAGTTCTTC.

The genes are TRBV25-1 and TRBJ2-2; possibly TRBD1 for D (6 bases). Trimming removed 2 bases from V and 0 bases from J, with 16 bases in between. The CDR3 covers 18 residues. CDR1 and CDR2 from the germline V gene are MGHDK and SYGVNS. This CDR3 reads CASSEHFFGQTNTGELFF. In DNA, the CDR3 is TGTGCCAGCAGTGAACACTTCTTTGGACAGACGAACACCGGGGAGCTGTTTTTT.

The V call is TRBV19, the J call TRBJ2-7; the match to TRBD2 covers 11 bases. Germline trimming cut 5 bases from V and 5 bases from J; bases unmatched to any gene: 5. Per the germline V gene, CDR1 is LNHDA and CDR2 is SQIVND (reference sequence). This CDR3 is 14 amino acids long. This chain's CDR3 is CASSASGRLNEQYF. DNA for the CDR3: TGTGCCAGTAGTGCTAGCGGGAGGCTCAACGAGCAGTACTTC.

This clone was detected only a few times. The V and J genes are TRBV2 and TRBJ2-7; 8 bases match TRBD2. The V gene end was trimmed by 7 bases and the J gene end by 5 bases; junction bases not matched to a gene: 4. CDR1 is SNHLY, CDR2 FYNNEI, per germline. CDR3 length: 12 residues. The CDR3 DNA reads as TGTGCCAGCACGGGACTAGGGGACGAGCAGTACTTC. Protein sequence: CASTGLGDEQYF. Drawing the rest from reference TRBV2 and TRBJ2-7, the complete variable domain is EPEVTQTPSHQVTQMGQEVILRCVPISNHLYFYWYRQILGQKVEFLVSFYNNEISEKSEIFDDQFSVERPDGSNFTLKIRSTKLEDSAMYFCASTGLGDEQYFGPGTRLTVT.

This clone was detected only a few times. The chain links TRBV18 to TRBJ2-2; 7 nucleotides agree with TRBD1. Germline V gene sequence: CDR1 KGHSH, CDR2 LQKENI. This CDR3 is 14 amino acids long. V lost 3 bases and J lost 3; bases outside the gene matches: 1. This CDR3 reads CASSPGTDTGELFF. For the CDR3, the DNA is TGTGCCAGCTCACCCGGGACAGACACCGGGGAGCTGTTTTTT.

This chain connects TRBV11-3 to TRBJ2-7, with 7 bases that match TRBD1. V shed 1 base and J 0 bases; nucleotides not matched to a gene: 3. This CDR3 spans 15 amino acids. Germline V CDR1 and CDR2: SGHNT, YENEEA. CDR3 DNA: TGTGCCAGCAGCTTAGTGGGACAGTCCTCCTACGAGCAGTACTTC. Translated: CASSLVGQSSYEQYF.

In this sample, this clone turned up a few times. This chain joins TRBV9 and TRBJ2-1, with TRBD2 as a possible D gene (6 bases). V lost 0 bases and J 0 bases, leaving 10 bases between the germline ends. The CDR3 has 16 amino acids. The germline V gene encodes CDR1 SGDLS and CDR2 YYNGEE. The CDR3 sequence: CASSVVSGSSYNEQFF. CDR3 DNA sequence: TGTGCCAGCAGCGTAGTTAGCGGCAGCTCCTACAATGAGCAGTTCTTC.

This clone has more than one count but fewer than ten. This chain joins TRBV21-1 and TRBJ1-1. TRBV21-1 is termed a pseudogene. The CDR3 is 15 residues long. The CDR3 sequence is CASSKERDGYTEAFF. The CDR3 DNA reads TGTGCCAGCAGCAAAGAGCGGGACGGGTACACTGAAGCTTTCTTT.

The chain employs TRBV30 and TRBJ1-1; D ambiguous. The CDR3 consists of 14 residues. The ends were cut back, 3 bases at V and 0 bases at J, with 11 bases in the middle. Germline CDR1 reads GTSNPN; CDR2 reads SVGIG (reference sequence). In nucleotides, the CDR3 is TGTGCCTGGAGCAGTGGGCCGTTGAACACTGAAGCTTTCTTT. Translated, it gives CAWSSGPLNTEAFF.

The chain links TRBV10-3 to TRBJ2-1; the match to TRBD2 covers 9 bases. The germline V gene has CDR1 ENHRY and CDR2 SYGVKD. Trimming at V came to 4 bases and at J to 4 bases, leaving 5 bases not matched to a gene. CDR3 length: 15 residues. The CDR3 coding sequence is TGTGCCATCAGTGGGGGTAGCGGGGGTTACAATGAGCAGTTCTTC. Amino acid sequence: CAISGGSGGYNEQFF.

J is TRBJ1-2 and V is TRBV6-6; 7 bases fit TRBD1. V was clipped by 0 bases and J by 2 bases; unmatched bases: 0. The germline gives CDR1 MNHNY, CDR2 SVGAGI (reference sequence). The CDR3 contains 14 residues. Here the CDR3 reads CASSYSGQNYGYTF. CDR3 DNA: TGTGCCAGCAGTTACTCGGGACAGAACTATGGCTACACCTTC.

The J gene is TRBJ1-5, the V gene TRBV3-1 (or the pseudogene TRBV3-2); tentative D call: TRBD1 (5 bases). CDR3 length equals 14 residues. V shed 4 bases and J shed 0 bases, with 7 bases lying between them. Germline V gene lookup returns CDR1 LGHDT and CDR2 YNNKEL (reference sequence). The DNA for the CDR3 is TGTGCCAGCAGCCGACAGCTTAGCAATCAGCCCCAGCATTTT. The encoded protein is CASSRQLSNQPQHF.

V usage is TRBV6-5 and J usage is TRBJ1-6; the D gene is possibly TRBD1 (6 bases). The V end was cut by 0 bases, the J end by 10 bases, with 13 bases between. This CDR3 comprises 15 residues. Germline lookup yields CDR1 MNHEY and CDR2 SVGAGI. The CDR3 DNA is TGTGCCAGCAGTTACTCTTCAGGGGCAGTATCACCCCTCCACTTT. Translating gives CASSYSSGAVSPLHF.

The chain couples TRBV7-2 to TRBJ1-1; no reliable D call. The V gene's germline CDR1 is SGHTA and CDR2 FQGNSA. This CDR3 region has 14 residues. V lost 6 bases and J lost 1, with 12 bases in between. Written as DNA, the CDR3 is TGTGCCAGCAGACCACCGGTCTGGAACACTGAAGCTTTCTTT. It translates to CASRPPVWNTEAFF.

The V and J genes are TRBV5-1 and TRBJ1-4; D gene unclear. The CDR3 covers 17 residues. From germline, CDR1 is SGHRS and CDR2 YFSETQ. V was cut by 1 base and J by 8 bases, with 21 bases left in between. The CDR3 bases are TGCGCCAGCAGCTTGATCAGTCCGCCCATCGGAGGCGAAAAACTGTTTTTT. As protein: CASSLISPPIGGEKLFF. Filled out from reference TRBV5-1 and TRBJ1-4, the complete variable domain reads KAGVTQTPRYLIKTRGQQVTLSCSPISGHRSVSWYQQTPGQGLQFLFEYFSETQRNKGNFPGRFSGRQFSNSRSEMNVSTLELGDSALYLCASSLISPPIGGEKLFFGSGTQLSVL.

The chain uses TRBV11-2 and TRBJ1-3, with 7 bases identical to TRBD1. The trim removed 3 bases at V and 2 bases at J, leaving 7 bases unmatched. Germline lookup yields CDR1 SGHAT and CDR2 FQNNGV. This CDR3 comprises 16 residues. The CDR3 DNA is TGTGCCAGCAGCTTCAGCCCCGGGACAGCTGGAAACACCATATATTTT. It specifies CASSFSPGTAGNTIYF.

The chain recombines TRBV9 with TRBJ2-6; 7 bases align to TRBD1. Germline V lookup: CDR1 SGDLS, CDR2 YYNGEE. Trimming removed 3 bases from V and 0 bases from J; junction bases left unmatched: 12. The CDR3 spans 19 residues. The CDR3 DNA sequence: TGTGCCAGCAGCGCTCCGATCAGGGGGTCCGACTCTGGGGCCAACGTCCTGACTTTC. Translation gives CASSAPIRGSDSGANVLTF.

In its sample, this clone ranks as medium-sized. The chain uses TRBV29-1 and TRBJ2-7; 10 nucleotides line up with TRBD2. The CDR3 runs 13 residues. CDR1 and CDR2 from the germline V gene are SQVTM and ANQGSEA. V was clipped by 6 bases and J by 7 bases; unmatched bases: 9. In nucleotides, the CDR3 is TGCAGCGTCCTGACTAGCGGGTCGAGTGAGCAGTACTTC. Its translation is CSVLTSGSSEQYF.

This sequence joins TRBV18 and TRBJ2-4; 8 bases are shared with TRBD2. The CDR3 contains 14 residues. Per the germline V gene, CDR1 is KGHSH and CDR2 is LQKENI. With 5 bases clipped from V and 8 bases from J, the junction kept 8 bases outside the gene matches. The DNA for the CDR3 is TGTGCCAGCTCAAGCGGGACTAGTGGGGACATTCAGTACTTC. The encoded protein is CASSSGTSGDIQYF.

This rearrangement joins TRBV6-1 to TRBJ2-7; D might be TRBD1 (6 bases). CDR1 is MNHNS and CDR2 is SASEGT in the germline V gene. This CDR3 spans 14 amino acids. Trimming left V 3 bases short and J 3 bases short, with 12 bases between. The CDR3 loop is CASSESTGGYEQYF. DNA for the CDR3: TGTGCCAGCAGTGAGTCGACAGGAGGCTACGAGCAGTACTTC.

V usage is TRBV19 and J usage is TRBJ2-4; tentative D call: TRBD2 (7 bases). Trimming cost V 3 bases and J 9 bases, with 15 bases left between them. The CDR3 loop spans 14 amino acids. Germline CDR1 reads LNHDA; CDR2 reads SQIVND (reference sequence). The CDR3 DNA reads TGTGCCAGTAGTATTAGACGGGGGGCGGGCATTCAGTACTTC. Its protein product is CASSIRRGAGIQYF.

The chain uses TRBV6-1 and TRBJ2-1, with 7 bases matching TRBD1. Germline lookup yields CDR1 MNHNS and CDR2 SASEGT. The CDR3 loop spans 12 amino acids. V shed 6 bases and J 7 bases; nucleotides not matched to a gene: 3. This CDR3 is CASREQGNEQFF. CDR3 sequence (DNA): TGTGCCAGCAGGGAACAGGGGAATGAGCAGTTCTTC.

The J gene is TRBJ1-2, the V gene TRBV4-2; 7 bases are a match to TRBD1. The CDR3 loop spans 17 amino acids. Germline CDR1 and CDR2: LGHNA and YNFKEQ. The trim removed 0 bases at V and 1 base at J, leaving 8 bases unmatched. The CDR3 DNA follows: TGTGCCAGCAGCCAAGACGCGGTCAGGGGGGTTAACTATGGCTACACCTTC. Its protein is CASSQDAVRGVNYGYTF.

The chain uses TRBV20-1 and TRBJ1-2, with 9 bases fitting TRBD1. The germline gives CDR1 DFQATT, CDR2 SNEGSKA (reference sequence). CDR3 length: 12 amino acids. V shed 3 bases, J shed 14 bases, and the junction held 10 bases outside the gene matches. The CDR3 loop reads CSASDRGETLTF. The CDR3 region has the DNA TGCAGTGCTAGTGACAGGGGGGAGACTCTTACCTTC.